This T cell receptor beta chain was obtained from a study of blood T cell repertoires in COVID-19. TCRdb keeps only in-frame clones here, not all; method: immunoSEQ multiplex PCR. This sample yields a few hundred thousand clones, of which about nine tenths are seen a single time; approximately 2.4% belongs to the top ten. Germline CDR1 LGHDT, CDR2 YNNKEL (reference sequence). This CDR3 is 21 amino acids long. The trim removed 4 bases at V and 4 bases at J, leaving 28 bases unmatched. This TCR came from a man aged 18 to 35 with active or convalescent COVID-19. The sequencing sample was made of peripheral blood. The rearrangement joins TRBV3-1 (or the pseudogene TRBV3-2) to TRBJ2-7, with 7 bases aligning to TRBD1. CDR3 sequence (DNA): TGTGCCAGCAGCCCCGCCTATCCGCCGGGACAGCACAAGATCCCCGCGTACGAGCAGTACTTC. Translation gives CASSPAYPPGQHKIPAYEQYF.